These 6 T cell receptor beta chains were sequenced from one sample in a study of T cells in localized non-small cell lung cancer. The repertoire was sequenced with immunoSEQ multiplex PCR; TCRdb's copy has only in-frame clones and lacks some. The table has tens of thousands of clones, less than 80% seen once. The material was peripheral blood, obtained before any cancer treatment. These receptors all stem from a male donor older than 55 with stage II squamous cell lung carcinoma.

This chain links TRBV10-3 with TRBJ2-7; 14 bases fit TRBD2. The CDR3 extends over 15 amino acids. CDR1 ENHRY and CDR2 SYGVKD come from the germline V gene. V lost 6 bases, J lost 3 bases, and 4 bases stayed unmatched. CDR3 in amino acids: CAISPGTSGSYEQYF. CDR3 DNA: TGTGCCATCAGCCCCGGGACTAGCGGGAGCTACGAGCAGTACTTC.

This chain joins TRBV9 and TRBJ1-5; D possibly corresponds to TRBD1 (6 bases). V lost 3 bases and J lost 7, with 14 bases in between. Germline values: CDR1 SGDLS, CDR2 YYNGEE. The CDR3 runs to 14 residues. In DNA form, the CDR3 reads TGTGCCAGCAGCGAGGGCCAGGGGATCCAGCCCCAGCATTTT. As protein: CASSEGQGIQPQHF. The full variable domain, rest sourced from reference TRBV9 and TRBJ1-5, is DSGVTQTPKHLITATGQRVTLRCSPRSGDLSVYWYQQSLDQGLQFLIQYYNGEERAKGNILERFSAQQFPDLHSELNLSSLELGDSALYFCASSEGQGIQPQHFGDGTRLSIL.

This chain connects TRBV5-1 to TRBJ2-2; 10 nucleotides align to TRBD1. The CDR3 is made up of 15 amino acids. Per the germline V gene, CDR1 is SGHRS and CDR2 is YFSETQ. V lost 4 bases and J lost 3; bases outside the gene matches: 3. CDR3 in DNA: TGCGCCAGCAGCGCCGGGACAGGGGACACCGGGGAGCTGTTTTTT. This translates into CASSAGTGDTGELFF.

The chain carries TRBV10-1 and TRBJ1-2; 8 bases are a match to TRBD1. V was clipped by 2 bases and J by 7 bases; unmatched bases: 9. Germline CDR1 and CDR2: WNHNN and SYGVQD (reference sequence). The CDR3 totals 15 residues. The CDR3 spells CASSERSRGQSGYTF. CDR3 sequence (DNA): TGCGCCAGCAGTGAGCGGTCCAGGGGGCAATCTGGCTACACCTTC.

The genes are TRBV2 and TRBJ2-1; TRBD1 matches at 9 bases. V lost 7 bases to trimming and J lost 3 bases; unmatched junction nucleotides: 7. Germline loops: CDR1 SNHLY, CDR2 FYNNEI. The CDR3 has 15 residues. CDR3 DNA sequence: TGTGCCAGCACCGGGGACAGGGAGAACTACAATGAGCAGTTCTTC. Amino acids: CASTGDRENYNEQFF.

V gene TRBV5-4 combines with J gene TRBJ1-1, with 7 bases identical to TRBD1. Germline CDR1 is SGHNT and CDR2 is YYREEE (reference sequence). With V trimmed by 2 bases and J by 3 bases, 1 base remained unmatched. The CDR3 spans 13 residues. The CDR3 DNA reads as TGTGCCAGCAGCTTAACAGGGGACACTGAAGCTTTCTTT. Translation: CASSLTGDTEAFF.